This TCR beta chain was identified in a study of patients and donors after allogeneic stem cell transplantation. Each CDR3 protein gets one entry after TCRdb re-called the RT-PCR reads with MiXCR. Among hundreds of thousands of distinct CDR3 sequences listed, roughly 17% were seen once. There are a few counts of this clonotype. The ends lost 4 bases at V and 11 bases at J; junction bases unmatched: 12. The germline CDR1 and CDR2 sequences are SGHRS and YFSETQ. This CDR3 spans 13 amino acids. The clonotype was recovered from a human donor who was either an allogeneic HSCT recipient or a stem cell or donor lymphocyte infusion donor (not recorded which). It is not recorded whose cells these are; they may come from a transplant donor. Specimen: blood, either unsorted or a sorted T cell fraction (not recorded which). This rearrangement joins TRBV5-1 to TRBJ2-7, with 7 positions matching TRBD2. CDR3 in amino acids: CASSVNPAGLEYF. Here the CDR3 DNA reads TGCGCCAGCAGCGTGAACCCAGCGGGGCTGGAGTACTTC.